This T cell receptor (beta chain) was found in a study of shared clonotypes between healthy human individuals. Turning to the study itself: Per donor, CD8 memory used one plate, CD8 naive used two, CD4 memory used three and CD4 naive used three.

This table comes from immunoSEQ multiplex PCR, and its TCRdb copy is limited to in-frame clones, with some not included. In the table there are approximately 740,000 clones, about 92% of which are singletons. This clone was observed once. Looked up from germline, CDR1 is MNHNS and CDR2 is SASEGT. With 0 bases removed from V and 1 base from J, the gap between germline ends came to 7 bases. The CDR3 covers 14 residues. Naivety among CD8 cells was defined by CD45RO negativity and positive CCR7 selection, thereby excluding terminally differentiated effector memory CD45RA+ cells. This TCR was recovered from a man aged 25 to 40 in good health. Sequences were obtained from naive CD8+ T cells sorted from blood. The chain couples TRBV6-1 to TRBJ2-7; possibly TRBD1 for D (5 bases). The CDR3 protein is CASSEAWTSYEQYF. The CDR3 DNA reads as TGTGCCAGCAGTGAAGCATGGACATCCTACGAGCAGTACTTC.